This is a list of T cell receptor beta chains from one sample in a study of blood T cell repertoires in COVID-19. Repertoires were generated with immunoSEQ multiplex PCR, while TCRdb's copy carries only in-frame clones and drops some. The data hold 200,000 to 250,000 clones, with more than 75% observed a single time. Sequencing input: peripheral blood. Every receptor here comes from a woman older than 75 with COVID-19, enrolled during active disease. The CDR3 runs from the conserved cysteine through the conserved F or W. A D gene is named only where the DNA matches it firmly. Clone size is shown for a subset of rows, as once, few, many or a class of expanded clone.

TRBJ2-3,TRBD2,many,TRBV3-1/TRBV3-2,TGTGCCAGCAGTTTCGGGGGGGCAGGAGCTACGCAGTATTTT,CASSFGGAGATQYF
TRBJ1-5,NA,NA,TRBV29-1,TGCAGCGCCACTGTGGGGGGTCGGGATCAGCCCCAGCATTTT,CSATVGGRDQPQHF
TRBJ2-3,NA,NA,TRBV6-2/TRBV6-3,TGTGCCAGCAGCCCCTCGGATACGCAGTATTTT,CASSPSDTQYF
TRBJ2-5,TRBD2,NA,TRBV11-2,TGTGCCAGCAGCTCGTTCGCCCCTAGCGGGGTGCGGGGAGAGACCCAGTACTTC,CASSSFAPSGVRGETQYF
TRBJ2-5,NA,NA,TRBV7-9,TGTGCCAGCAGCTTATCTGGGCGGGGAGGAGAGACCCAGTACTTC,CASSLSGRGGETQYF
TRBJ1-5,NA,NA,TRBV7-8,TGTGCCAGCAGCTCTTCCTCCTTTCCGTCCAGCAATCAGCCCCAGCATTTT,CASSSSSFPSSNQPQHF
TRBJ1-5,NA,NA,TRBV4-1,TGCGCCAGCAGCCAAGCAAGCAGGGGAGGCAATCAGCCCCAGCATTTT,CASSQASRGGNQPQHF
TRBJ1-1,NA,NA,TRBV7-2,TGTGCCAGCAGCTTACTACGGGGCTGGGGGCGAGGCACTGAAGCTTTCTTT,CASSLLRGWGRGTEAFF
TRBJ1-1,NA,NA,TRBV29-1,TGCAGCGCTGGGGGGACTGAAGCTTTCTTT,CSAGGTEAFF
TRBJ1-1,NA,NA,TRBV3-1/TRBV3-2,TGTGCCAGCAGCCAAGGGACTCGCAGGAACACTGAAGCTTTCTTT,CASSQGTRRNTEAFF
TRBJ2-3,TRBD2,NA,TRBV5-1,TGCGCCAGCGTACCGGGCCCCCCTAGCGGGAAGGATACGCAGTATTTT,CASVPGPPSGKDTQYF
TRBJ1-6,TRBD1,NA,TRBV5-4,TGTGCCAGCACCGGGACAGAGAATTCACCCCTCCACTTT,CASTGTENSPLHF
TRBJ1-1,TRBD1,NA,TRBV5-1,TGCGCCAGCAGCTCGGGACAGTTGGACACTGAAGCTTTCTTT,CASSSGQLDTEAFF
TRBJ1-3,NA,NA,TRBV7-8,TGTGCCAGCATCGACAGCTACTCTGGAAACACCATATATTTT,CASIDSYSGNTIYF
TRBJ2-7,TRBD2,NA,TRBV24-1,TGTGCCACCAGTGACCGCGGGACTAGCGGTACCTACGAGCAGTACTTC,CATSDRGTSGTYEQYF
TRBJ2-3,TRBD2,once,TRBV15,TGTGCCACCAGCAGACCCCCGGGACTAGCGGGTGGCGCAGATACGCAGTATTTT,CATSRPPGLAGGADTQYF
TRBJ1-5,NA,NA,TRBV24-1,TGTGCCACCAGTGATTTCCCGGAGACCAGGGGACAGCCCCAGCATTTT,CATSDFPETRGQPQHF
TRBJ1-2,NA,NA,TRBV19,TGTGCCAGTACAAGGCAGGGAAATGGCTACACCTTC,CASTRQGNGYTF
TRBJ2-3,NA,once,TRBV3-1/TRBV3-2,TGTGCCAGCAGGCAGAACACAGATACGCAGTATTTT,CASRQNTDTQYF
TRBJ2-7,NA,NA,TRBV27,TGTGCCAGCCGTGGACTTGACGGAGGCTCCTACGAGCAGTACTTC,CASRGLDGGSYEQYF
TRBJ1-6,NA,NA,TRBV9,TGTGCCAGCAGCGTAGGGGTTGGGGGGGTTAATTCACCCCTCCACTTT,CASSVGVGGVNSPLHF
TRBJ2-3,NA,NA,TRBV7-8,TGTGCCAGCAGCTCCCACGGTACGGGGGGCCTCAAGTATTTT,CASSSHGTGGLKYF
TRBJ2-3,NA,NA,TRBV4-1,TGCGCCAGCAGCCCTTACCCAGGACAGTCCAACACAGATACGCAGTATTTT,CASSPYPGQSNTDTQYF
TRBJ2-3,NA,NA,TRBV11-3,TGTGCCAGCAGCTTAGGGCCTGTTGGCAGTCCTAGCACAGATACGCAGTATTTT,CASSLGPVGSPSTDTQYF
TRBJ1-5,TRBD1,NA,TRBV28,TGTGCCAGCAGTTCCGGGACAGTTAATCAGCCCCAGCATTTT,CASSSGTVNQPQHF
TRBJ1-2,NA,NA,TRBV24-1,TGTGCCACCAGTGGGACAGCTTTTAACTATGGCTACACCTTC,CATSGTAFNYGYTF
TRBJ1-1,NA,NA,TRBV7-9,TGTGCCAGCAGCTACAGGAGTACTGAAGCTTTCTTT,CASSYRSTEAFF
TRBJ2-6,TRBD1,NA,TRBV27,TGTGCCAGCAGTTTATTCGGGACAGGGGGATATGGGGCCAACGTCCTGACTTTC,CASSLFGTGGYGANVLTF